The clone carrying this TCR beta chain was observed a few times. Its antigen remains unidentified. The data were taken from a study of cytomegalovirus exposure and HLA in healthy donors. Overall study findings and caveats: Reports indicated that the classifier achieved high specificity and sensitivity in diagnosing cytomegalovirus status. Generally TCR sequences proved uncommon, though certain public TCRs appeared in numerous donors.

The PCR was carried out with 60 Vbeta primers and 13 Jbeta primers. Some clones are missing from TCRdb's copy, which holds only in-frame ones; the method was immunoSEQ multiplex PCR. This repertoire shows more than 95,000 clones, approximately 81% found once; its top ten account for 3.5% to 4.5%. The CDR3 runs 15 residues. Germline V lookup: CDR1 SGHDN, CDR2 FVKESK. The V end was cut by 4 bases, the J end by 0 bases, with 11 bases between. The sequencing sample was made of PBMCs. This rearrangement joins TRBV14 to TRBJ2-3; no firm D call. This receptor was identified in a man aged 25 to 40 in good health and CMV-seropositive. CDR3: CASSRYPRSTDTQYF. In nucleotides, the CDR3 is TGTGCCAGCAGCCGTTACCCGCGGAGCACAGATACGCAGTATTTT.